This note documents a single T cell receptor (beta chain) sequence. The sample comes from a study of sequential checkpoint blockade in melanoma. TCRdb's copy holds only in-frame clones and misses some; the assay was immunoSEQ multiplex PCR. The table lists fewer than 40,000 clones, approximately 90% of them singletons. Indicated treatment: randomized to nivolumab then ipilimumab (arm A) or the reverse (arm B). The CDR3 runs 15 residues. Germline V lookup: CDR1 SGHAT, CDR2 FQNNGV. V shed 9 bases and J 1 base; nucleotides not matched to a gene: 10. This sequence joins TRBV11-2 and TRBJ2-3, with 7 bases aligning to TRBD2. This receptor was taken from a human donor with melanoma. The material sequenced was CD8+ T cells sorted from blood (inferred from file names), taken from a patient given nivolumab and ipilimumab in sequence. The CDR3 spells CASLGWLAGTDTQYF. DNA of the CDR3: TGTGCCAGTCTAGGTTGGCTAGCGGGCACAGATACGCAGTATTTT.